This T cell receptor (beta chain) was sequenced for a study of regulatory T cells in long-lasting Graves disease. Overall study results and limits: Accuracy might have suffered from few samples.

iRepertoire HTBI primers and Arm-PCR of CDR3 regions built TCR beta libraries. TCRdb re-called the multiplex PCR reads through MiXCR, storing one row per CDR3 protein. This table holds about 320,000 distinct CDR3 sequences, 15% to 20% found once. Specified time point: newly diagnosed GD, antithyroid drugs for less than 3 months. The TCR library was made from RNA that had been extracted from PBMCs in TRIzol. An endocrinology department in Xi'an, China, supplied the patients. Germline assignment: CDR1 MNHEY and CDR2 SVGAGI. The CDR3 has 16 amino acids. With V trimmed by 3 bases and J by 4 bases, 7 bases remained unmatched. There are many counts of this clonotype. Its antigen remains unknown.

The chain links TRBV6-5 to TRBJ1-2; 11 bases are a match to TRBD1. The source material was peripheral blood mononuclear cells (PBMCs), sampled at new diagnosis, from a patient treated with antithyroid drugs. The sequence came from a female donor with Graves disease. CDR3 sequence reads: CASSYNGGTGGYGYTF. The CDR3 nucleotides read TGTGCCAGCAGTTATAATGGCGGGACAGGGGGCTATGGCTACACCTTC.